Here is one T cell receptor (beta chain) with its context. The PCR employed 60 Vbeta primers together with 13 Jbeta primers. Measured with immunoSEQ multiplex PCR; TCRdb has only the in-frame clones, and not every one. Among roughly 180,000 clones, around 80% were seen once, and the ten largest hold less than 1.5%. The data were obtained in a study of cytomegalovirus exposure and HLA in healthy donors. In nominal health when sampled, donors likely had unrecorded immune exposures nonetheless. Germline V lookup: CDR1 SGHVS, CDR2 FQNEAQ. The V and J ends lost 8 bases and 7 bases respectively, with 24 bases between them. The CDR3 is made up of 15 amino acids.

This receptor was taken from a girl aged 5 to 17 in good health and CMV-seropositive. The V and J genes are TRBV7-8 and TRBJ2-7, with D possibly matching TRBD1 (6 bases). What was sequenced was PBMCs. CDR3 DNA sequence: TGTGCCAGCTCCCATAGGCGTTGGGGGCTGAAGGAGCAGTACTTC. Amino acids: CASSHRRWGLKEQYF.